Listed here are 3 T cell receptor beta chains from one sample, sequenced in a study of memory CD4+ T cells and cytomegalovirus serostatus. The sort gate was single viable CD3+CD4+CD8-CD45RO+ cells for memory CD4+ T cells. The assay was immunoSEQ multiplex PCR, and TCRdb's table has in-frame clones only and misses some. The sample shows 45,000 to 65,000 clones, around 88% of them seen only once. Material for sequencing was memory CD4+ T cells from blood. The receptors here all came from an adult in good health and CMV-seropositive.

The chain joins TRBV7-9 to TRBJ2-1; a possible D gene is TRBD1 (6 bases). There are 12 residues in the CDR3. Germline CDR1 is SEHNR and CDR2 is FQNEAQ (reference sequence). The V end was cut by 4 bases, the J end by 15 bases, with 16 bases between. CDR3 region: CASSSNTGFPFF. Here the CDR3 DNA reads TGTGCCAGCAGCTCGAATACAGGGTTCCCGTTCTTC.

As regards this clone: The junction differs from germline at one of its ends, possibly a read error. The CDR3 loop reads CASRAHPNAEAFF. CDR3 DNA sequence: TGTGCCAGCAGAGCACACCCGAACGCTGAAGCTTTCTTT. The rearrangement joins TRBV6-1 to TRBJ1-1, with D unclear. This CDR3 is built from 13 residues. The V gene's germline CDR1 is MNHNS and CDR2 SASEGT.

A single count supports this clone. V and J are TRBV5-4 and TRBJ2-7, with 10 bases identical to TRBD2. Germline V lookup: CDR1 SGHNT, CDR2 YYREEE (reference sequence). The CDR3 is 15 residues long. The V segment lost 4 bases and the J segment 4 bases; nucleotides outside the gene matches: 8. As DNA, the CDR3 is TGTGCCAGCAGCGATAGAGCGGGGGGGGCGTACGAGCAGTACTTC. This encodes CASSDRAGGAYEQYF.